A selection of T cell receptor beta chains follows, all from one sample in a study of T cell responses to AZD1222 COVID-19 vaccine. Profiling relied on immunoSEQ multiplex PCR, and the TCRdb table lists in-frame clones only, not all of them. Its listing shows about 140,000 clones. The specimen was peripheral blood. These receptor sequences come from an adult in good health. Both conserved end residues are part of each CDR3. The order of the fields is CDR3 protein, J gene, V gene.

CASSPQDTFYEQYF | TRBJ2-7 | TRBV7-2
CASSFHRDREDGTEAFF | TRBJ1-1 | TRBV21-1
CAWEDREGKLFF | TRBJ1-4 | TRBV30
CSVEGQGANEQYF | TRBJ2-7 | TRBV29-1
CASSMTSGGARDTQYF | TRBJ2-3 | TRBV7-9
CASSLDRGRDTQYF | TRBJ2-3 | TRBV7-2
CASSLYRVANTIYF | TRBJ1-3 | TRBV5-6
CAWMVGFGSPGANVLTF | TRBJ2-6 | TRBV30
CASSQDSGEGETQYF | TRBJ2-5 | TRBV4-3
CASSTDRASNQPQHF | TRBJ1-5 | TRBV18
CASSPGLHTDTQYF | TRBJ2-3 | TRBV6-2/TRBV6-3
CAWIPRDGTGGFETQYF | TRBJ2-5 | TRBV30
CASSLAAGPRSYEQYF | TRBJ2-7 | TRBV11-2
CASSEVKNNYGYTF | TRBJ1-2 | TRBV2
CASNQGRGGVNIQYF | TRBJ2-4 | TRBV2
CASSDMTYEQYF | TRBJ2-7 | TRBV2
CASRRGTGQETQYF | TRBJ2-5 | TRBV7-8
CASSRQGDKGYTF | TRBJ1-2 | TRBV12-3/TRBV12-4
CASSQWTSGESLYNEQFF | TRBJ2-1 | TRBV4-3
CASIIPARGPQQYF | TRBJ2-7 | TRBV19
CASSLQSGNQPQHF | TRBJ1-5 | TRBV5-6
CSVDGNEQHPTDTQYF | TRBJ2-3 | TRBV29-1
CASSLTGTPNTGELFF | TRBJ2-2 | TRBV7-9
CASSLGDTALGEQYF | TRBJ2-7 | TRBV28
CASSWGRGDTGELFF | TRBJ2-2 | TRBV7-9
CATGQGQYGYTF | TRBJ1-2 | TRBV2
CASSLNVGTHGYTF | TRBJ1-2 | TRBV28
CASRLGQALAYNSPLHF | TRBJ1-6 | TRBV27
CASLRQNTGELFF | TRBJ2-2 | TRBV19
CASSQEYGGGAFF | TRBJ1-1 | TRBV3-1/TRBV3-2
CASSEARVGRGGYTF | TRBJ1-2 | TRBV6-1
CASRMGRQGYNEQFF | TRBJ2-1 | TRBV19
CASSQETSGAYSYNEQFF | TRBJ2-1 | TRBV4-1
CASSPTPGPRAEAFF | TRBJ1-1 | TRBV18
CSVAESSYNEQFF | TRBJ2-1 | TRBV29-1
CASRLQTGTGGADTQYF | TRBJ2-3 | TRBV28
CASSVVDGAGTEAFF | TRBJ1-1 | TRBV9
CASSESPRLGEQYF | TRBJ2-7 | TRBV10-1
CASSSDLGNTIYF | TRBJ1-3 | TRBV7-2
CASSLSLRGSIPHEQFF | TRBJ2-1 | TRBV11-3
CASSPGQGNQPQHF | TRBJ1-5 | TRBV14
CASSSPAGGPPDTQYF | TRBJ2-3 | TRBV27
CASSLGAMNTEAFF | TRBJ1-1 | TRBV28
CASSVLGQGGGYTF | TRBJ1-2 | TRBV11-2
CASSSGTGANGYTF | TRBJ1-2 | TRBV7-3
CAWSKGPVDGYTF | TRBJ1-2 | TRBV30
CASSIKAGDYGYTF | TRBJ1-2 | TRBV19